The 12 T cell receptor beta chains below were found in one sample sequenced in a study of molecular identifiers for immune sequencing clone quantification. MiXCR, run by TCRdb on the PCR reads, gives a single entry per CDR3 protein. The table lists about 36,000 distinct CDR3 sequences, less than 20% of them singletons. Material: naive CD8+ T cells from blood, with Jurkat cell RNA spiked in. Subset meaning: FACS-sorted CD8+CD4-CCR7+CD45RA+ naive T cells. The origin of the receptors is a human donor in good health. Some libraries in this study had Jurkat cell RNA spiked in.

In the case of this clonotype: This may come from a read error, since a much larger clone is one base off. V gene TRBV19 combines with J gene TRBJ2-7; D is tentatively TRBD1 or TRBD2 (5 bases each). This CDR3 has 14 amino acids. Germline V lookup: CDR1 LNHDA, CDR2 SQIVND (reference sequence). V was clipped by 3 bases and J by 5 bases, with 14 bases between them. CDR3 DNA: TGTGCCAGTAGTATCAGTGGGGGATCGAACGAGCAGTACTTC. This translates into CASSISGGSNEQYF.

This clonotype was counted only a few times. The chain is built from TRBV12-3 or TRBV12-4 and TRBJ2-5; possibly TRBD2 for D (6 bases). This CDR3 comprises 13 residues. V lost 2 bases and J 5 bases, leaving 9 bases between the germline ends. The CDR3 is CASSLRLGETQYF. The CDR3 bases are TGTGCCAGCAGTTTAAGACTAGGGGAGACCCAGTACTTC.

The chain is built from TRBV20-1 and TRBJ2-7, with 13 bases that match TRBD2. CDR1 is DFQATT and CDR2 is SNEGSKA in the germline V gene (reference sequence). CDR3 size: 15 residues. Trimming removed 6 bases from V and 2 bases from J; junction bases left unmatched: 7. CDR3 sequence reads: CSATQTSGRPYEQYF. DNA of the CDR3: TGCAGTGCGACCCAGACTAGCGGGAGGCCCTACGAGCAGTACTTC.

This clonotype was counted only a few times. This rearrangement joins TRBV7-2 to TRBJ2-3; D remains unclear. Germline CDR1 SGHTA, CDR2 FQGNSA. The CDR3 sequence is 14 residues long. V was trimmed by 5 bases and J by 4 bases, leaving 13 bases between them. The CDR3 bases are TGTGCCAGCAGCAAGCCACGACTGGCAGATACGCAGTATTTT. This encodes CASSKPRLADTQYF. Based on the CDR3 plus reference TRBV7-2 and TRBJ2-3, the full variable domain is GAGVSQSPSNKVTEKGKDVELRCDPISGHTALYWYRQSLGQGLEFLIYFQGNSAPDKSGLPSDRFSAERTGGSVSTLTIQRTQQEDSAVYLCASSKPRLADTQYFGPGTRLTVL.

The sample holds many counts of this clonotype. The chain employs TRBV6-5 and TRBJ2-2, with D unclear. Germline lookup yields CDR1 MNHEY and CDR2 SVGAGI. The CDR3 consists of 13 residues. Trimming shortened V by 7 bases and J by 0 bases, and 6 bases separated the two germline ends. The CDR3 protein is CASTATNTGELFF. The CDR3 DNA reads as TGTGCCAGCACGGCGACGAACACCGGGGAGCTGTTTTTT.

As concerns this clonotype: Being one base from a much bigger clone, this may be a read error. The V gene is TRBV28, the J gene TRBJ2-1; TRBD2 matches 8 bases. Germline V gives CDR1 MDHEN, CDR2 SYDVKM. The CDR3 loop spans 14 amino acids. CDR3 nucleotides: TGTACCAGCAGTACGGGGGGGCATGGGAATGAGCAGTTCTTC. It translates to CTSSTGGHGNEQFF.

This clonotype has ten or more counts. One end of the junction fails to match germline, which may point to a read error. The V gene is TRBV15, the J gene TRBJ2-7, with D unresolved. The CDR3 spans 12 residues. Germline lookup yields CDR1 LNHNV and CDR2 YYDKDF (reference sequence). The DNA for the CDR3 is TGTGTCACCAGCAGAGTCGGGTACGAGCAGTACTTC. Translated, it gives CVTSRVGYEQYF.

There are many counts of this clonotype. J is TRBJ2-2 and V is TRBV29-1; D is possibly TRBD1 (6 bases). Germline V gene lookup returns CDR1 SQVTM and CDR2 ANQGSEA. The ends were cut back, 1 base at V and 0 bases at J, with 12 bases in the middle. CDR3 length: 16 residues. The CDR3 spells CSVEATTGANTGELFF. DNA for the CDR3: TGCAGCGTTGAAGCAACGACAGGAGCGAACACCGGGGAGCTGTTTTTT.

There are many counts of this clonotype. This chain joins TRBV21-1 and TRBJ1-6. TRBV21-1 is an annotated pseudogene. The CDR3 sequence is 18 residues long. CDR3 DNA sequence: TGTGCCAGCAGAGAAAATCCATCACAGAGCTCCTATAATTCACCCCTCCACTTT. It encodes CASRENPSQSSYNSPLHF.

This clonotype was detected ten times or more. This rearrangement joins TRBV28 to TRBJ1-1; D unclear. The CDR3 has 15 residues. In germline, CDR1 is MDHEN, CDR2 SYDVKM. V was pared by 4 bases and J by 2 bases, with 14 bases between. As DNA, the CDR3 is TGTGCCAGCAGTTACCCCCCCGACGGAAACACTGAAGCTTTCTTT. Protein sequence: CASSYPPDGNTEAFF.

V and J are TRBV28 and TRBJ2-2; D tentatively fits TRBD1 or TRBD2 (6 bases each). The CDR3 has 18 residues. Trimming pared 7 bases from V and 3 bases from J, leaving 24 bases between. CDR1 is MDHEN, CDR2 SYDVKM, per germline. Here the CDR3 DNA reads TGTGCCAGCATCCCCCGGGGGCCACCCACCCTGCACACCGGGGAGCTGTTTTTT. Translation: CASIPRGPPTLHTGELFF.

This clonotype appeared a few times. The chain recombines TRBV27 with TRBJ1-3, with D maybe TRBD1 (6 bases). Trimming took off 3 bases at V and 2 bases at J, with 14 bases between the two ends. Germline lookup yields CDR1 MNHEY and CDR2 SMNVEV (reference sequence). This CDR3 has 16 residues. The CDR3 nucleotides read TGTGCCAGCAGTTTTTCTGGCGGGGGGCCTGGAAACACCATATATTTT. Translated: CASSFSGGGPGNTIYF.